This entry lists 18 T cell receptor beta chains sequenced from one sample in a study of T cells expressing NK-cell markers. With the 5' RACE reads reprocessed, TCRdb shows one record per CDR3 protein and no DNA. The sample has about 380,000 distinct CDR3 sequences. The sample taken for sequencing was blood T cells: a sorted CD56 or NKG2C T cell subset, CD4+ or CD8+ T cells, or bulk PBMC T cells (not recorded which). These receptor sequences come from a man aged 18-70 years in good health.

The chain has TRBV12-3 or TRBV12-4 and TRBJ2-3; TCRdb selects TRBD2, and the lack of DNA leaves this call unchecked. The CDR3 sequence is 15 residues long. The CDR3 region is CASSQRGTSTDTQYF.

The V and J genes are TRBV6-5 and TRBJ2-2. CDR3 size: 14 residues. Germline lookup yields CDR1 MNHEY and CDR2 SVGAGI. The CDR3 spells CASSYSTNTGELFF.

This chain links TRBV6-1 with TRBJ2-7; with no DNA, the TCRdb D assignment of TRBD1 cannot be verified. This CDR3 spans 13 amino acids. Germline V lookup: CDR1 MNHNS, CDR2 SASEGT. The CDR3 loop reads CASSPGDSYEQYF.

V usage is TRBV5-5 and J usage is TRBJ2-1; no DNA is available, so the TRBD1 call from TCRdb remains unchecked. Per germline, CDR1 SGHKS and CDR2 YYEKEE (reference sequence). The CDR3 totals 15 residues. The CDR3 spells CASSLDQGSYNEQFF.

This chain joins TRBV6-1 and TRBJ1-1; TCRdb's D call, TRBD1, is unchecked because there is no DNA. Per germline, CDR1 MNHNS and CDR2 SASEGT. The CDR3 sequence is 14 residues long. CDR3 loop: CASSQRQGAAEAFF.

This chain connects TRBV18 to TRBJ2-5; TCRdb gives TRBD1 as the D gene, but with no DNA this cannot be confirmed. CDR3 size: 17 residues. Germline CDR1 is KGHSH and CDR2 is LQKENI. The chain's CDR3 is CASSPPRKSTGEETQYF.

This CDR3 reads CASSSRVIVNEQFF. V and J are TRBV7-9 and TRBJ2-1; without DNA, the TCRdb call of TRBD1 cannot be checked. The germline V gene encodes CDR1 SEHNR and CDR2 FQNEAQ (reference sequence). The CDR3 has 14 residues.

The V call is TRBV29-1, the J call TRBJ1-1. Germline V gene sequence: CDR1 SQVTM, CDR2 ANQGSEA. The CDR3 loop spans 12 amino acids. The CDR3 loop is CSGTNSNTEAFF.

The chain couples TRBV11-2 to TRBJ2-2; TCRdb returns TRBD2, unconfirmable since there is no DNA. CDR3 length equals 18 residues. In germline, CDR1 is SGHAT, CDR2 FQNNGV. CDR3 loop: CASRRGLAQRSNTGELFF.

CDR3 amino acids: CASSPGQGTNQPQHF. The chain is built from TRBV18 and TRBJ1-5; TCRdb returns TRBD1, unconfirmable since there is no DNA. The CDR3 totals 15 residues. Germline V gene lookup returns CDR1 KGHSH and CDR2 LQKENI.

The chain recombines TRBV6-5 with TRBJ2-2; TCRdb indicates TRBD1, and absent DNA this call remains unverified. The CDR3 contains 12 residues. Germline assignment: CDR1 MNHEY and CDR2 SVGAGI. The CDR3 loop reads CASSQGGGELFF.

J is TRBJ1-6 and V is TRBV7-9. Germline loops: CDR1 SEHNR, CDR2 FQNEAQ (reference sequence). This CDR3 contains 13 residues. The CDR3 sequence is CASQSEGRPPLHF.

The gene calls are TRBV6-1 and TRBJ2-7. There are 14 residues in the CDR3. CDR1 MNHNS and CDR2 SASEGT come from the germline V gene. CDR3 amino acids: CASSERPIPGEQYF.

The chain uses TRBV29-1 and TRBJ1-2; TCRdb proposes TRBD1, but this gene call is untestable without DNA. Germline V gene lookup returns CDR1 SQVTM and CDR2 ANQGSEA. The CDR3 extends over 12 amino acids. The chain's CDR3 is CSVEGNRGGYTF.

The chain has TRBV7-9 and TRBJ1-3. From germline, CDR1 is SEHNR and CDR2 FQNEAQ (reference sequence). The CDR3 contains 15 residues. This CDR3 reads CASSLGGRPGNTIYF.

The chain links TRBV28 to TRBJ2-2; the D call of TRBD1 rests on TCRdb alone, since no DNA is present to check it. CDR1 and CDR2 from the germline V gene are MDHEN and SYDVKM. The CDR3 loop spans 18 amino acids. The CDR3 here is CASRTRDRGTLDSGELFF. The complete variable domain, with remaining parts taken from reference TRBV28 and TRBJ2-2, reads DVKVTQSSRYLVKRTGEKVFLECVQDMDHENMFWYRQDPGLGLRLIYFSYDVKMKEKGDIPEGYSVSREKKERFSLILESASTNQTSMYLCASRTRDRGTLDSGELFFGEGSRLTVL.

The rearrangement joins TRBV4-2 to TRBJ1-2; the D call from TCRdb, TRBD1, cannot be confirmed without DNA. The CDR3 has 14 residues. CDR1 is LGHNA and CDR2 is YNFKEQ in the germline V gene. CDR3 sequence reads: CASSQDVTGYGYTF.

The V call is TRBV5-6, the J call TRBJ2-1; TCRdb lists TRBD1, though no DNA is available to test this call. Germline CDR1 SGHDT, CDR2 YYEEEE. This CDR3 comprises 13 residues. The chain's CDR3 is CASSPGLHNEQFF.